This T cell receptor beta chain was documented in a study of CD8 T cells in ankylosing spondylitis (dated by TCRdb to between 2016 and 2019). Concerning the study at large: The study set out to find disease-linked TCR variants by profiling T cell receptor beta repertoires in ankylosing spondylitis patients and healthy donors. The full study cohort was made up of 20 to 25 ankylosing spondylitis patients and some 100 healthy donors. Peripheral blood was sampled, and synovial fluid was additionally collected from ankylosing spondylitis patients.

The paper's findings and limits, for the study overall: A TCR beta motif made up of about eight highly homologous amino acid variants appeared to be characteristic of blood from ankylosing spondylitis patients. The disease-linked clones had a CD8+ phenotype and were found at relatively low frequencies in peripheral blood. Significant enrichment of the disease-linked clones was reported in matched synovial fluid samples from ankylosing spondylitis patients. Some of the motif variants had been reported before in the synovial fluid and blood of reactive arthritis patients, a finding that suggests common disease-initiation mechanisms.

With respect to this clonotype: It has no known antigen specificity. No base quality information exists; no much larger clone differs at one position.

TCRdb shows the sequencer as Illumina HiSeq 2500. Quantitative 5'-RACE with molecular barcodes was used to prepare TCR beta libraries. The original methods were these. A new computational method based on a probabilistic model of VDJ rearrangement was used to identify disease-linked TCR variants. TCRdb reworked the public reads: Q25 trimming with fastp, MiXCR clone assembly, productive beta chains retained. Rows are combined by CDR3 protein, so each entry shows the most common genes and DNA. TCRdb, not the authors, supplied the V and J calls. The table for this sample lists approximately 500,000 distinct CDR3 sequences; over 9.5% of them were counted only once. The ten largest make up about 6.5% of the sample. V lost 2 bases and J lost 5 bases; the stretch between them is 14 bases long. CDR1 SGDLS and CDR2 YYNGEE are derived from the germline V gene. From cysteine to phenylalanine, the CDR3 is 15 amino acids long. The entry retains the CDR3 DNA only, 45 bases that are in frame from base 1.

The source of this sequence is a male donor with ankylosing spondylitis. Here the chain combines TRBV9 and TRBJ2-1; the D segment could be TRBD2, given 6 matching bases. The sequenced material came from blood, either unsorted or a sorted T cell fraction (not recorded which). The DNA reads TGTGCCAGCAGCGTTGGCGGGACCCTAGACAATGAGCAGTTCTTC. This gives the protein CASSVGGTLDNEQFF.